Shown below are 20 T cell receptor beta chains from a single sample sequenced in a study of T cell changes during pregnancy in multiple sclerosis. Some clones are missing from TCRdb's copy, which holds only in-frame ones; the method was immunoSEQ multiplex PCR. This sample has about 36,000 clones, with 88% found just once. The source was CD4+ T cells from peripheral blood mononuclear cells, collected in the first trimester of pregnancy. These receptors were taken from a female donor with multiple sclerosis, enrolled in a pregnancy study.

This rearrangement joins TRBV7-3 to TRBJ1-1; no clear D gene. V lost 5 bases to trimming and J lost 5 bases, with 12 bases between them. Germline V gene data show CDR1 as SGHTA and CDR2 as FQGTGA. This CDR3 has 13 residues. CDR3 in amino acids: CASSQTSGTEAFF. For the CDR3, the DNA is TGTGCCAGCAGCCAAACGTCGGGGACTGAAGCTTTCTTT.

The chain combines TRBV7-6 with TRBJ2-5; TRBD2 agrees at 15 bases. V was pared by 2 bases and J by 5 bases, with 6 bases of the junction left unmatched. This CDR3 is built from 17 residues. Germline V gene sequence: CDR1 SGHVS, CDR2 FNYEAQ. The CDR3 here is CASSLPGLAGGRETQYF. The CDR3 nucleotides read TGTGCCAGCAGCTTACCAGGACTAGCGGGAGGGCGGGAGACCCAGTACTTC.

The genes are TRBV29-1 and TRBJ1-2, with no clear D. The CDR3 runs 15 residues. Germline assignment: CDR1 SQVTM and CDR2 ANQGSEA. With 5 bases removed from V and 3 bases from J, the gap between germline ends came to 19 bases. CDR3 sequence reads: CSVFAADWRDYGYTF. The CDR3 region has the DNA TGCAGCGTTTTCGCCGCGGATTGGAGGGACTATGGCTACACCTTC.

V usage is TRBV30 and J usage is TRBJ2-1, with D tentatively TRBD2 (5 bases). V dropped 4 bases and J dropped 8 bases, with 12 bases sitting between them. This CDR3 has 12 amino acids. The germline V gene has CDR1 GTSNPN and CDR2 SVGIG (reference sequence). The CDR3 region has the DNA TGTGCCTGGAAGAGAGGGATGGATGAGCAGTTCTTC. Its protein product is CAWKRGMDEQFF.

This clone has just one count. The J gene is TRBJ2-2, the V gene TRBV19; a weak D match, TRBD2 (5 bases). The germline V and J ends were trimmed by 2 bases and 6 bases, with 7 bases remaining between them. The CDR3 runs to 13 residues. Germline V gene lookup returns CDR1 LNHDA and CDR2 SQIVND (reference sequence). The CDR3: CASSIQDSGELFF. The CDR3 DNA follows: TGTGCCAGTAGTATACAGGACTCCGGGGAGCTGTTTTTT.

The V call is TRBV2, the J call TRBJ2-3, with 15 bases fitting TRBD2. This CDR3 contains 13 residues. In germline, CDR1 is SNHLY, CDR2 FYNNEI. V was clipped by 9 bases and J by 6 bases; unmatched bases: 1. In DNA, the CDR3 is TGTGCCAGTGGGACTAGCGGGGGGGATACGCAGTATTTT. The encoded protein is CASGTSGGDTQYF.

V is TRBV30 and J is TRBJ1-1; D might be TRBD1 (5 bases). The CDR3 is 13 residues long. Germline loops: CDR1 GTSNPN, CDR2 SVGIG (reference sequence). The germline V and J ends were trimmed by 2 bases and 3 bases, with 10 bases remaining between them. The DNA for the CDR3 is TGTGCCTGGAGTCAGGGTGGGGACACTGAAGCTTTCTTT. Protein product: CAWSQGGDTEAFF.

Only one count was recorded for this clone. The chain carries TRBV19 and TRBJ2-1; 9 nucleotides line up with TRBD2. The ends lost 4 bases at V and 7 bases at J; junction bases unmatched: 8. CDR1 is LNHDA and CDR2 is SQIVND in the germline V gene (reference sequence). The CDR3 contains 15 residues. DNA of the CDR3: TGTGCCAGTAGTAATGCCGGGACTAGCTCGAATGAGCAGTTCTTC. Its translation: CASSNAGTSSNEQFF.

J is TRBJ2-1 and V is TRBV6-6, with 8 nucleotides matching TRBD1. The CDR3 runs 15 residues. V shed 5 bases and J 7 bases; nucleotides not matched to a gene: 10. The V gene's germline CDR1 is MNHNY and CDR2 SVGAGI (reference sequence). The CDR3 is CASSTQGALMNEQFF. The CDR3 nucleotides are TGTGCCAGCAGTACCCAGGGGGCGTTGATGAATGAGCAGTTCTTC.

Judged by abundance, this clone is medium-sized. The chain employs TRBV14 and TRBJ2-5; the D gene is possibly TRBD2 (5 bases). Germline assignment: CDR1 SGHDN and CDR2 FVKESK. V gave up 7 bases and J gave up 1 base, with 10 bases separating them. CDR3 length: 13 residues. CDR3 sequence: CASTKDFQETQYF. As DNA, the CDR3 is TGTGCCAGCACTAAGGACTTCCAAGAGACCCAGTACTTC. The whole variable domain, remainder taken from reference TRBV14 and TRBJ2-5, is EAGVTQFPSHSVIEKGQTVTLRCDPISGHDNLYWYRRVMGKEIKFLLHFVKESKQDESGMPNNRFLAERTGGTYSTLKVQPAELEDSGVYFCASTKDFQETQYFGPGTRLLVL.

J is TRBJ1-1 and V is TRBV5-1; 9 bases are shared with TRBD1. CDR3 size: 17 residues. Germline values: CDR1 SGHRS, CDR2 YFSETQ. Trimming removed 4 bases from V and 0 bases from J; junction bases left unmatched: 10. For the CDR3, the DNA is TGCGCCAGCAGCCACGCCGGGACAGGGAAATTGAACACTGAAGCTTTCTTT. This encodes CASSHAGTGKLNTEAFF.

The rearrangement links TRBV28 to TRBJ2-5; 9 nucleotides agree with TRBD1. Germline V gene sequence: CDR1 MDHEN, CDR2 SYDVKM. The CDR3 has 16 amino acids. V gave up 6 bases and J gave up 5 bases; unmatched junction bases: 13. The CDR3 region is CASSSTSGQGGETQYF. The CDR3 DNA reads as TGTGCCAGCAGCTCTACTTCGGGACAGGGAGGCGAGACCCAGTACTTC.

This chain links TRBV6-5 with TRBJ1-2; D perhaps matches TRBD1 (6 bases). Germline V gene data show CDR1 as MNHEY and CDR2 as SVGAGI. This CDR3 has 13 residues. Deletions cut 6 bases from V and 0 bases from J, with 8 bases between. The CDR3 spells CASRRTANYGYTF. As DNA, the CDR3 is TGTGCCAGCAGACGGACAGCTAACTATGGCTACACCTTC.

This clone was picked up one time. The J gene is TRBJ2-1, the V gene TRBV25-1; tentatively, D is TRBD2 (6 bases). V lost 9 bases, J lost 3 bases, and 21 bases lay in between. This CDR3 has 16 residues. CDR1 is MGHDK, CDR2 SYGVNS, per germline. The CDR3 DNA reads TGTGCCAGTTCCCGGGGCGGGGACCTTATCTACAATGAGCAGTTCTTC. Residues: CASSRGGDLIYNEQFF.

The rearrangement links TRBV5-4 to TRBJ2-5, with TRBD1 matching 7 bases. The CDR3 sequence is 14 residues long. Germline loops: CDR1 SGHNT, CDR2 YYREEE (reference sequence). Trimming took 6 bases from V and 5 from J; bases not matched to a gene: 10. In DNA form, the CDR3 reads TGTGCCAGCACCGATAACAGGGGAAGGGAGACCCAGTACTTC. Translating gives CASTDNRGRETQYF.

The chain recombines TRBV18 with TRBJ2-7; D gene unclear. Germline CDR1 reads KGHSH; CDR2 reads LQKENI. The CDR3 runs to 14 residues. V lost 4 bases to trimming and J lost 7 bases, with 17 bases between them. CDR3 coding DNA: TGTGCCAGCTCACGCAGTCACGGAGACTGGGAGCAGTACTTC. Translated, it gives CASSRSHGDWEQYF. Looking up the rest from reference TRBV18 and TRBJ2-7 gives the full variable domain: NAGVMQNPRHLVRRRGQEARLRCSPMKGHSHVYWYRQLPEEGLKFMVYLQKENIIDESGMPKERFSAEFPKEGPSILRIQQVVRGDSAAYFCASSRSHGDWEQYFGPGTRLTVT.

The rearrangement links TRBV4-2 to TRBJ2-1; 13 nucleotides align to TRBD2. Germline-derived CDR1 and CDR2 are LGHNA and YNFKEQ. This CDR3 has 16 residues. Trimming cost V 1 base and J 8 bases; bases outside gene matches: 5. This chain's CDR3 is CASSQGTSGSRDEQFF. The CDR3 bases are TGTGCCAGCAGCCAAGGGACTAGCGGGAGTCGGGATGAGCAGTTCTTC.

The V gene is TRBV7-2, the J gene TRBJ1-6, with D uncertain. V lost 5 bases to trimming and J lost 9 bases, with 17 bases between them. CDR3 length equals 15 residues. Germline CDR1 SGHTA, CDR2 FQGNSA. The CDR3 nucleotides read TGTGCCAGCAGCATTACGACGGTACGGGGTTCACCCCTCCACTTT. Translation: CASSITTVRGSPLHF.

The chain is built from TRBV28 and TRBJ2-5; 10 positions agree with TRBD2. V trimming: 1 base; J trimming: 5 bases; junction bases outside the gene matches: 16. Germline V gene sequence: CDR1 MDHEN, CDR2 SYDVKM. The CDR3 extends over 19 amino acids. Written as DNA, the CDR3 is TGTGCCAGCAGTTTATCGGCCCCGACTAGCGGGTGGACTAGGGAGACCCAGTACTTC. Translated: CASSLSAPTSGWTRETQYF.

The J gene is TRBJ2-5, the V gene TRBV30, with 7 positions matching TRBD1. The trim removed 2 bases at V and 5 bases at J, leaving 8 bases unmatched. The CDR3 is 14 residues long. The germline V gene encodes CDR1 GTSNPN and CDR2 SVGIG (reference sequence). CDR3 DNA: TGTGCCTGGAGTAATGGACACAGGGGTGAGACCCAGTACTTC. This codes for CAWSNGHRGETQYF. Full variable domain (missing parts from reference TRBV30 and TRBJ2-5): SQTIHQWPATLVQPVGSPLSLECTVEGTSNPNLYWYRQAAGRGLQLLFYSVGIGQISSEVPQNLSASRPQDRQFILSSKKLLLSDSGFYLCAWSNGHRGETQYFGPGTRLLVL.